This T cell receptor beta chain was identified during a study of OX40 agonist ivuxolimab in advanced cancers. General observations from the study: Expanded clones belonging to CD8+ T cells outnumbered, on average, those of CD4+.

The method was immunoSEQ multiplex PCR; TCRdb's version includes in-frame clones alone and lacks a portion of them. The sample has 80,000 to 100,000 clones; approximately 87% are singletons. Germline V lookup: CDR1 SGHVS, CDR2 FQNEAQ. V dropped 5 bases and J dropped 0 bases, with 10 bases sitting between them. The CDR3 totals 14 residues. As regards this clone: Its antigen is as yet unknown.

Baseline was the first blood sampling point, followed by cycle 4 day 1 and cycle 7 day 1. Here the sequenced sample was CD4+ or CD8+ T cells sorted from blood, taken in a trial of the OX40 agonist ivuxolimab. The genes are TRBV7-8 and TRBJ1-2, with D possibly being TRBD1 (5 bases). The TCR comes from an adult with an advanced solid tumor such as melanoma, head and neck, liver or kidney cancer. The CDR3 region is CASSETVANYGYTF. As DNA, the CDR3 is TGTGCCAGCAGCGAGACAGTAGCTAACTATGGCTACACCTTC.